The sequence of this T cell receptor (beta chain) was determined in a study of blood T cell repertoires in COVID-19. Overall study: Spain, Italy and the United States supplied samples that represented acute and convalescent COVID-19.

There are 14 residues in the CDR3. The table came from immunoSEQ multiplex PCR; TCRdb's copy has only in-frame clones and leaves some out. The data contain about 160,000 clones, roughly 84% of them singletons. Specimen: peripheral blood. The V call is TRBV21-1, the J call TRBJ1-5; no DNA check was done on the table's D call, TRBD1. TRBV21-1 counts as a pseudogene. The sequence was collected from an elderly woman with active or convalescent COVID-19. The CDR3 spells CASSKARGDQPQHF. The CDR3 DNA is TGTGCCAGCAGCAAGGCCAGGGGTGATCAGCCCCAGCATTTT.